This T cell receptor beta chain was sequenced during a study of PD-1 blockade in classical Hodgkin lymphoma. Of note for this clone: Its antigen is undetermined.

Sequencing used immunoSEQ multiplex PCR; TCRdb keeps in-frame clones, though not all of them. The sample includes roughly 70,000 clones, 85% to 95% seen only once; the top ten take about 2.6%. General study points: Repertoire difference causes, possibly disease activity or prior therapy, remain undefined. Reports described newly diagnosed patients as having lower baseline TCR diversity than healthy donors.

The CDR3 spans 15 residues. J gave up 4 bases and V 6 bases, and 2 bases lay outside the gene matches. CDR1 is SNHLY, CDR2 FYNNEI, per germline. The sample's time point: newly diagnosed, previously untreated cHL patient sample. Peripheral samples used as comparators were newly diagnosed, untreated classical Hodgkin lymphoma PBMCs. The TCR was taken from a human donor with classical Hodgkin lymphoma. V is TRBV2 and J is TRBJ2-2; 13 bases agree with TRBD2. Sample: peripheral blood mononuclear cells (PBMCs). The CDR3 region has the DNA TGTGCCAGCAGAGGGACTAGCGGGGCCACCGGGGAGCTGTTTTTT. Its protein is CASRGTSGATGELFF.